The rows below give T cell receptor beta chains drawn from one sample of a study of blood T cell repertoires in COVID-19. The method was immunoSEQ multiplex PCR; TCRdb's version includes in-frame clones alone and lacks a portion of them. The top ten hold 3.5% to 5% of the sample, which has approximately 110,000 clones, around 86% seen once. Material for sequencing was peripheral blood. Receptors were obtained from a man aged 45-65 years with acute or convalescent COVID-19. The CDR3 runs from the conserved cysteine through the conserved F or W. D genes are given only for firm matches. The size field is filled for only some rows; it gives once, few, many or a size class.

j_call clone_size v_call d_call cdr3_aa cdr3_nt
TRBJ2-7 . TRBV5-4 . CASSFDYYEQYF TGTGCCAGCAGCTTCGACTACTACGAGCAGTACTTC
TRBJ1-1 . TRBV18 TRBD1 CASSPGTEKSEAFF TGTGCCAGCTCACCCGGGACAGAAAAAAGTGAAGCTTTCTTT
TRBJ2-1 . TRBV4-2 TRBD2 CASSQRGTSDYNEQFF TGTGCCAGCAGCCAAAGGGGGACTAGCGATTACAATGAGCAGTTCTTC
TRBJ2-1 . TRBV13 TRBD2 CASSSPRGGTYNEQFF TGTGCCAGCAGCTCCCCCCGCGGGGGGACCTACAATGAGCAGTTCTTC
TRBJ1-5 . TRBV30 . CAWGREGNQPQHF TGTGCCTGGGGACGGGAGGGGAATCAGCCCCAGCATTTT
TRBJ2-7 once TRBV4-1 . CASSQERTYEQYF TGCGCCAGCAGCCAAGAGCGAACCTACGAGCAGTACTTC
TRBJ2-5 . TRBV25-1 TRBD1 CASSSPGQGGKTQYF TGTGCCAGCAGTTCGCCGGGACAGGGGGGGAAGACCCAGTACTTC
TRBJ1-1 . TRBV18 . CASSPPNFRDTEAFF TGTGCCAGCTCACCACCGAATTTCAGGGACACTGAAGCTTTCTTT
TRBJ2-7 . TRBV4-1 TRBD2 CASSQDDGLAGTYEQYF TGCGCCAGCAGCCAAGATGACGGACTAGCGGGGACCTACGAGCAGTACTTC
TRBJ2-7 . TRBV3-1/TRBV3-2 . CASSPLTGFSYEQYF TGTGCCAGCAGCCCGCTGACAGGATTCTCCTACGAGCAGTACTTC